This T cell receptor (beta chain) stems from a study of T cell changes during pregnancy in multiple sclerosis. TCRdb's copy holds only in-frame clones and misses some; the assay was immunoSEQ multiplex PCR. Among about 48,000 clones listed, roughly 94% were seen once. The receptor was isolated from a female donor with multiple sclerosis, enrolled in a pregnancy study. The sample was CD4+ T cells from peripheral blood mononuclear cells, taken in the first trimester of pregnancy.

The CDR3 here is CASSEGGQPQHF. CDR3 nucleotide sequence: TGTGCCAGCAGTGAAGGAGGACAGCCCCAGCATTTT. The chain carries TRBV25-1 and TRBJ1-5; D call uncertain. The CDR3 is 12 amino acids. The germline V gene encodes CDR1 MGHDK and CDR2 SYGVNS. The germline V and J ends were trimmed by 2 bases and 7 bases, with 6 bases remaining between them.